Listed here are 2 T cell receptor beta chains from one sample, sequenced in a study of T cells in Graves' hyperthyroidism and ophthalmopathy. What was amplified from RNA transcripts were TCR beta CDR3 regions. Researchers ran a first-round RT-PCR on the TCR CDR3 using the HTBI primer set. TCRdb called the multiplex PCR reads again in MiXCR, with one record for every CDR3 protein. There are about 520,000 distinct CDR3 sequences in the sample; less than 25% occur only once, and 26% lies in the top ten. The sample was blood. All receptors come from a man between 18 and 29 years old with Graves' hyperthyroidism.

This chain connects TRBV7-8 to TRBJ2-7; perhaps TRBD2 as D (6 bases). This CDR3 is 15 amino acids long. Germline loops: CDR1 SGHVS, CDR2 FQNEAQ. V lost 2 bases to trimming and J lost 6 bases, with 17 bases between them. The CDR3, as DNA: TGTGCCAGCAGCTTATTGTTTGGGGACTCGGGCGAGCAGTACTTC. Its protein is CASSLLFGDSGEQYF.

About this clonotype: One end of the junction fails to match germline, which may point to a read error. The chain joins TRBV20-1 to TRBJ2-7; 7 bases line up with TRBD1. CDR1 and CDR2 from the germline V gene are DFQATT and SNEGSKA (reference sequence). The CDR3 runs 14 residues. CDR3 nucleotides: TGCAGTGCTAGAGATCGGGACAGATTATACGAGCAGGACTTC. The encoded protein is CSARDRDRLYEQDF.